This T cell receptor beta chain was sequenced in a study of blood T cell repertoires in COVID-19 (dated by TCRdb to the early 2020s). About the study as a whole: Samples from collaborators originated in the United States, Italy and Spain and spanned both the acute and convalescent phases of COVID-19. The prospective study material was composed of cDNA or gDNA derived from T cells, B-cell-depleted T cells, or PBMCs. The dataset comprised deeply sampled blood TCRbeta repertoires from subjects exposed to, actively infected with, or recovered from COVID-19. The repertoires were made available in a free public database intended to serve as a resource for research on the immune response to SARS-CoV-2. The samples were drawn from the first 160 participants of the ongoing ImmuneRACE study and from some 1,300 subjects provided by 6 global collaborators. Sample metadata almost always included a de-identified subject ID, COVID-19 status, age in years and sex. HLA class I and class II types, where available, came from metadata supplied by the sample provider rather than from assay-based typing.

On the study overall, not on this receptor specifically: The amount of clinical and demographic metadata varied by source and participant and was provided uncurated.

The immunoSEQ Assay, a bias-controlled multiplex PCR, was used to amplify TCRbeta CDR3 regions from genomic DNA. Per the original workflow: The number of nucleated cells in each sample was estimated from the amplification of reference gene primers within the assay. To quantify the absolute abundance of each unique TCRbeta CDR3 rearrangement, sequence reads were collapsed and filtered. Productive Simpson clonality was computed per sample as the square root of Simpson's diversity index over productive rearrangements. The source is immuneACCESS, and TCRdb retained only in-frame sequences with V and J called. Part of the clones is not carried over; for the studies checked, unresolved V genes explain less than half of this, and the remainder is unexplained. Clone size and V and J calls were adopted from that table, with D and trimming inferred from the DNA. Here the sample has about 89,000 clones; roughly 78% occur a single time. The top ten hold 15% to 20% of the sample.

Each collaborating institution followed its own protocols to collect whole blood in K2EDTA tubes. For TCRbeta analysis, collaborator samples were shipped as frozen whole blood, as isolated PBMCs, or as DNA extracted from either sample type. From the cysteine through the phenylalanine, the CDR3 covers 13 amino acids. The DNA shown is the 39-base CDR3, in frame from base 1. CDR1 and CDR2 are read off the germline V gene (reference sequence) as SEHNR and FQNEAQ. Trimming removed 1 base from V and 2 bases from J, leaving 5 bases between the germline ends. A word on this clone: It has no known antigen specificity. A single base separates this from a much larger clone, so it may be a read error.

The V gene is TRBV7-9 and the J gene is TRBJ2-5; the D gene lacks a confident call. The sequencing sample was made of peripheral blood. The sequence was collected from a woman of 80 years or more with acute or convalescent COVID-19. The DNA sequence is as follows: TGTGCCAGCAGCTTAGGCAGACAAGAGACCCAGTACTTC. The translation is CASSLGRQETQYF.